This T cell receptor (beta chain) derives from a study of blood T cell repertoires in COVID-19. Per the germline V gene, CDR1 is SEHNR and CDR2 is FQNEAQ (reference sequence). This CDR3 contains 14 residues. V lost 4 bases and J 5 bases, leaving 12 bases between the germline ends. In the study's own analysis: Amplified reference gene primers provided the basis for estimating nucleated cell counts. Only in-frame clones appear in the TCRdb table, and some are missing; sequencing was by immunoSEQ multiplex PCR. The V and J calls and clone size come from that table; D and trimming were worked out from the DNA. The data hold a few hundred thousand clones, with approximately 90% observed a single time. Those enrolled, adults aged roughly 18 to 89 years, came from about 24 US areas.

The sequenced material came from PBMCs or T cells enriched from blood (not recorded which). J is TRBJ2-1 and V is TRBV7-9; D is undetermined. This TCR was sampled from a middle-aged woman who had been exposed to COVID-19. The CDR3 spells CASSSTGSHNEQFF. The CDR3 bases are TGTGCCAGCAGCTCGACCGGGTCCCACAATGAGCAGTTCTTC. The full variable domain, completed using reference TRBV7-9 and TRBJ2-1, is DTGVSQNPRHKITKRGQNVTFRCDPISEHNRLYWYRQTLGQGPEFLTYFQNEAQLEKSRLLSDRFSAERPKGSFSTLEIQRTEQGDSAMYLCASSSTGSHNEQFFGPGTRLTVL.